The present T cell receptor (beta chain) was sequenced within a study of blood T cell repertoires in COVID-19. Across the whole study: From the United States, Italy and Spain came samples of acute and convalescent COVID-19. PBMCs, B-cell-depleted T cells, or T cells were the source of the cDNA or gDNA that made up the material.

Germline lookup yields CDR1 MNHNY and CDR2 SVGAGI (reference sequence). Between the trimmed V and J ends, which lost 6 bases and 2 bases, there was a span of 10 bases. CDR3 length: 13 amino acids. Sequenced by immunoSEQ multiplex PCR; TCRdb stores in-frame clones only, minus some. The data show about 170,000 clones, roughly 84% seen once. Sequencing was performed on peripheral blood. The V gene is TRBV6-6, the J gene TRBJ1-1; D unclear. The sequence came from a woman of 80 years or more with active or convalescent COVID-19. The CDR3 spells CASRQSGNTEAFF. The CDR3, as DNA: TGTGCCAGCAGACAATCAGGCAACACTGAAGCTTTCTTT.